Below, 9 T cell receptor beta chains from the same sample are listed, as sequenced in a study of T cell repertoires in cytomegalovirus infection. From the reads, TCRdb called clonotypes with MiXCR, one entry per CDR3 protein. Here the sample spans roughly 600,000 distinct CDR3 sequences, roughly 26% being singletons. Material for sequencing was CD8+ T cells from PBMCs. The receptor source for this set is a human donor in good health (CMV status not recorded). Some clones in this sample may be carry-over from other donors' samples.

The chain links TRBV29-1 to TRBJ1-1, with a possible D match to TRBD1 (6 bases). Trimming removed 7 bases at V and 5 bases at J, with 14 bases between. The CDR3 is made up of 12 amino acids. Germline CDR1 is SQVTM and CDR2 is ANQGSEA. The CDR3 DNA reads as TGCAGCGCCTCAACAGGGTTTACTGAAGCTTTCTTT. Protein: CSASTGFTEAFF. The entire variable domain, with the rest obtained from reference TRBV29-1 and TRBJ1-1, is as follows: SAVISQKPSRDICQRGTSLTIQCQVDSQVTMMFWYRQQPGQSLTLIATANQGSEATYESGFVIDKFPISRPNLTFSTLTVSNMSPEDSSIYLCSASTGFTEAFFGQGTRLTVV.

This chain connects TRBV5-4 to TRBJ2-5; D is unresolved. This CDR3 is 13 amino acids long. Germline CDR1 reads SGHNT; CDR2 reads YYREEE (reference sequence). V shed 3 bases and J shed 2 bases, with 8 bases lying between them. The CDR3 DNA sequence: TGTGCCAGCAGCTCCTCAATTCAAGAGACCCAGTACTTC. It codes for CASSSSIQETQYF.

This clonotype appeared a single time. The CDR3 loop reads CASSQDIGSANEKLFF. The CDR3 DNA is TGTGCCAGCAGCCAAGATATAGGGTCGGCTAATGAAAAACTGTTTTTT. The chain joins TRBV3-1 to TRBJ1-4; unclear D gene. CDR1 is LGHDT, CDR2 YNNKEL, per germline (reference sequence). The CDR3 spans 16 residues. With 0 bases removed from V and 3 bases from J, the gap between germline ends came to 11 bases.

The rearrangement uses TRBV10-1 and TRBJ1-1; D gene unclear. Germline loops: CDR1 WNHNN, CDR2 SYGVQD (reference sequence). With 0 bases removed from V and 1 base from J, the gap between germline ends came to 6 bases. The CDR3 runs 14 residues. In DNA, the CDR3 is TGCGCCAGCAGTGAGTCGGCAGGGAACACTGAAGCTTTCTTT. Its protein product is CASSESAGNTEAFF.

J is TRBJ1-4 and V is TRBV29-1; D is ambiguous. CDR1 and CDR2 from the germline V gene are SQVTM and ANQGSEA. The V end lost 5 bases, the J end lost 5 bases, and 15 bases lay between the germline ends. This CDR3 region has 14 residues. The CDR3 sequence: CSVYSHQGNEKLFF. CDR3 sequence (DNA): TGCAGCGTTTACTCCCACCAAGGAAATGAAAAACTGTTTTTT.

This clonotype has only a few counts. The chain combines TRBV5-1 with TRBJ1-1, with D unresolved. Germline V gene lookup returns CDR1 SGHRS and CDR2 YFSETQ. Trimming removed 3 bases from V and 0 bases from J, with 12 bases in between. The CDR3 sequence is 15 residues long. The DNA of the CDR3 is TGCGCCAGCAGCTCGAAGGACGGAATGAACACTGAAGCTTTCTTT. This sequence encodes CASSSKDGMNTEAFF. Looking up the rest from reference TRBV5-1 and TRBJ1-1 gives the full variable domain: KAGVTQTPRYLIKTRGQQVTLSCSPISGHRSVSWYQQTPGQGLQFLFEYFSETQRNKGNFPGRFSGRQFSNSRSEMNVSTLELGDSALYLCASSSKDGMNTEAFFGQGTRLTVV.

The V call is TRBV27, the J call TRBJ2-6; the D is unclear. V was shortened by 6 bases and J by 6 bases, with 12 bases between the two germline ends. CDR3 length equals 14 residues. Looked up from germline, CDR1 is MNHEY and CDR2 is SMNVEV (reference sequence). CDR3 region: CASSSPDAANVLTF. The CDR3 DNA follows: TGTGCCAGCAGCTCGCCCGATGCGGCCAACGTCCTGACTTTC.

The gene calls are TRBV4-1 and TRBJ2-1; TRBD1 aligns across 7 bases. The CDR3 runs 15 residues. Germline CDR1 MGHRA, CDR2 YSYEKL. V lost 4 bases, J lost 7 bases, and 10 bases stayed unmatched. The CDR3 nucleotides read TGCGCCAGCAGCCTGGGAACAGGGGTAAGGAATGAGCAGTTCTTC. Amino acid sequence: CASSLGTGVRNEQFF.

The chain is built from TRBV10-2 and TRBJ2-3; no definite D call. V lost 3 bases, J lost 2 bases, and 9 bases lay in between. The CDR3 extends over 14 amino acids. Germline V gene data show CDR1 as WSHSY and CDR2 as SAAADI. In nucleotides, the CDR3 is TGCGCCAGCAGTGACGGCAGATACACAGATACGCAGTATTTT. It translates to CASSDGRYTDTQYF.